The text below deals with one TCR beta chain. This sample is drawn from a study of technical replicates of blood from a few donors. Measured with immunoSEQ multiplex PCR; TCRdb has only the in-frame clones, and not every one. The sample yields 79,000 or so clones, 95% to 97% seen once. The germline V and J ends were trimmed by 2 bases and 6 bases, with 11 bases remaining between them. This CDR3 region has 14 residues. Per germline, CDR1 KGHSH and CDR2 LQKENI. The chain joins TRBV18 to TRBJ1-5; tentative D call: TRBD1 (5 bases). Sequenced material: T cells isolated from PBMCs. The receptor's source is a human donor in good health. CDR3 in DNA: TGTGCCAGCTCACCAATGACAGAAATTCAGCCCCAGCATTTT. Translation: CASSPMTEIQPQHF.